This TCR beta chain was profiled in a study of monozygotic twins with inflammatory bowel disease. From its re-call of the 5' RACE reads, TCRdb lists each CDR3 protein once, without DNA. Its listing shows over 110,000 distinct CDR3 sequences. Findings and caveats of the study: Resolution of different T cell subtypes was not achieved. IBD patients showed reduced TCRbeta diversity (inverse Simpson) versus healthy co-twins. Relative to healthy twins, IBD patients had fewer clonotypes in common with others, a gap that was especially apparent with disease activity.

Turning to this clonotype: Its specificity is unknown.

Each donor had less than 3 ml of blood drawn. The CDR3 totals 14 residues. The V gene's germline CDR1 is MNHNS and CDR2 SASEGT. The sequencing input was blood. The V call is TRBV6-1, the J call TRBJ1-6. The clonotype comes from a human donor with ulcerative colitis or Crohn's disease, or a healthy co-twin of an affected twin (not recorded which). The CDR3 loop reads CASSGPTGPTPLHF.